One sample yielded the 29 T cell receptor beta chains listed below, sequenced in a study of cytomegalovirus exposure and HLA in healthy donors. A multiplex PCR was run with 60 Vbeta primers and 13 Jbeta primers. Assay used: immunoSEQ multiplex PCR; TCRdb lists only in-frame clones, some missing. The sample has about 89,000 clones; approximately 77% are singletons. The material sequenced was PBMCs. Receptors were obtained from a man aged 30 to 39 in good health and CMV-seronegative.

V usage is TRBV2 and J usage is TRBJ1-1, with no clear D. With 1 base removed from V and 3 bases from J, the gap between germline ends came to 12 bases. Germline assignment: CDR1 SNHLY and CDR2 FYNNEI. This CDR3 comprises 15 residues. The CDR3 region has the DNA TGTGCCAGCAGTGAAGATGTACAGCGGTACACTGAAGCTTTCTTT. As protein: CASSEDVQRYTEAFF.

The rearrangement uses TRBV4-3 and TRBJ2-3, with a possible D match to TRBD2 (6 bases). This CDR3 comprises 18 residues. Germline CDR1 and CDR2: LGHNA and YSLEER. Trimming removed 2 bases at V and 2 bases at J, with 20 bases between. The CDR3 spells CASSQLHGASDVTDTQYF. The CDR3 DNA is TGCGCCAGCAGCCAACTCCACGGGGCTAGCGATGTCACAGATACGCAGTATTTT.

V is TRBV28 and J is TRBJ2-1, with D possibly matching TRBD2 (5 bases). This CDR3 is built from 17 residues. Germline lookup yields CDR1 MDHEN and CDR2 SYDVKM. V lost 1 base to trimming and J lost 10 bases, with 23 bases between them. The CDR3 sequence: CASSLSYGGPGSLEQFF. As DNA, the CDR3 is TGTGCCAGCAGTTTATCCTATGGCGGACCGGGAAGTTTGGAGCAGTTCTTC.

The chain links TRBV4-2 to TRBJ1-2, with D possibly matching TRBD1 (5 bases). V lost 8 bases to trimming and J lost 4 bases, with 17 bases between them. Germline V CDR1 and CDR2: LGHNA, YNFKEQ. This CDR3 has 14 residues. CDR3 sequence reads: CASGGGEGAYGYTF. The DNA of the CDR3 is TGTGCCAGCGGTGGGGGGGAAGGGGCCTATGGCTACACCTTC.

The chain links TRBV18 to TRBJ2-2; D not resolved. Trimming took 3 bases from V and 0 from J, leaving 11 bases between them. There are 16 residues in the CDR3. Germline-derived CDR1 and CDR2 are KGHSH and LQKENI. Here the CDR3 DNA reads TGTGCCAGCTCACCCTTTTTGCGTGCGAACACCGGGGAGCTGTTTTTT. Protein: CASSPFLRANTGELFF.

The V gene is TRBV10-2, the J gene TRBJ2-3; weak D call: TRBD2 (5 bases). The CDR3 has 13 residues. Germline CDR1 reads WSHSY; CDR2 reads SAAADI. The V gene lost 7 bases and the J gene lost 0 bases, with 8 bases spanning the gap. The CDR3: CASTGISTDTQYF. The CDR3 nucleotides read TGCGCCAGCACCGGGATAAGCACAGATACGCAGTATTTT.

The rearrangement uses TRBV10-3 and TRBJ2-7; D not resolved. In germline, CDR1 is ENHRY, CDR2 SYGVKD. The CDR3 length is 13 residues. Trimming cost V 0 bases and J 6 bases, with 9 bases left between them. The CDR3 region has the DNA TGTGCCATCAGTGAGTCTGAAGTGAGCGAGCAGTACTTC. This codes for CAISESEVSEQYF.

This sequence joins TRBV7-2 and TRBJ1-1; D unresolved. The CDR3 contains 13 residues. The germline CDR1 and CDR2 sequences are SGHTA and FQGNSA. Trimming pared 3 bases from V and 3 bases from J, leaving 8 bases between. CDR3 coding DNA: TGTGCCAGCAGCTTCGGGAGGGACACTGAAGCTTTCTTT. It is translated as CASSFGRDTEAFF.

The rearrangement uses TRBV6-1 and TRBJ1-5; 8 nucleotides align to TRBD1. Germline V gene lookup returns CDR1 MNHNS and CDR2 SASEGT. CDR3 length equals 17 residues. With V trimmed by 0 bases and J by 1 base, 5 bases remained unmatched. This CDR3 is CASSEARYRGSNQPQHF. CDR3 in DNA: TGTGCCAGCAGTGAAGCGCGATACAGGGGGAGCAATCAGCCCCAGCATTTT.

The chain employs TRBV18 and TRBJ1-5, with TRBD1 matching over 8 bases. Germline loops: CDR1 KGHSH, CDR2 LQKENI. This CDR3 region has 15 residues. J gave up 6 bases and V 6 bases, and 10 bases lay outside the gene matches. CDR3 loop: CASSRDRGEIQPQHF. CDR3 in DNA: TGTGCCAGCTCCCGTGACAGGGGAGAGATTCAGCCCCAGCATTTT.

The rearrangement joins TRBV27 to TRBJ2-1; 8 bases are shared with TRBD1. The CDR3 spans 15 residues. The V and J ends lost 7 bases and 1 base, in that order; junction bases with no gene match: 6. Germline CDR1 MNHEY, CDR2 SMNVEV (reference sequence). Written as DNA, the CDR3 is TGTGCCAGCACCAGGGGGCTACCTTCCTACAATGAGCAGTTCTTC. Translated: CASTRGLPSYNEQFF.

The gene calls are TRBV4-2 and TRBJ2-5, with D perhaps matching TRBD1 (6 bases). The DNA matches TRBJ2-7 better at its end, which makes the J call doubtful. CDR3 length equals 15 residues. Germline-derived CDR1 and CDR2 are LGHNA and YNFKEQ. In nucleotides, the CDR3 is TGTGCCAGCAGCCAAGGAGGGGGACCAGCATACGAGCAGTACTTC. This translates into CASSQGGGPAYEQYF.

The V call is TRBV6-6, the J call TRBJ1-4, with TRBD1 matching 7 bases. V dropped 0 bases and J dropped 6; count of bases not matched to a gene: 4. This CDR3 contains 15 residues. The germline CDR1 and CDR2 sequences are MNHNY and SVGAGI (reference sequence). The CDR3, as DNA: TGTGCCAGCAGTTACTCACCGACAGGGTATGAAAAACTGTTTTTT. Translated: CASSYSPTGYEKLFF.

The DNA for the CDR3 is TGCGCCAGCAGTCTTCGGGGGTTCGCAACTAATGAAAAACTGTTTTTT. It is translated as CASSLRGFATNEKLFF. The chain recombines TRBV23-1 with TRBJ1-4; a weak D match, TRBD1 (5 bases). TRBV23-1 is annotated as an ORF whose role is uncertain. This CDR3 comprises 16 residues. V was shortened by 4 bases and J by 0 bases, with 12 bases between the two germline ends.

This clone was counted only a few times. The chain couples TRBV7-7 to TRBJ2-2; 10 nucleotides agree with TRBD1. The V gene end was trimmed by 3 bases and the J gene end by 6 bases; junction bases not matched to a gene: 7. The CDR3 sequence is 16 residues long. CDR1 and CDR2 (germline): SSHAT, FNYEAQ (reference sequence). The CDR3 DNA reads as TGTGCCAGCAGCTTCACCGGGACAGGGGTTCCCGGGGAGCTGTTTTTT. This sequence encodes CASSFTGTGVPGELFF.

J is TRBJ2-5 and V is TRBV7-2, with TRBD2 identical over 14 bases. The V and J ends lost 5 bases and 5 bases, in that order; junction bases with no gene match: 7. The CDR3 has 16 residues. Germline CDR1 and CDR2: SGHTA and FQGNSA. CDR3 nucleotide sequence: TGTGCCAGCAGCGGGGGACTAGCGGGAGTCCGGGAGACCCAGTACTTC. Protein: CASSGGLAGVRETQYF.

The chain employs TRBV11-2 and TRBJ1-2, with D unresolved. The CDR3 sequence is 16 residues long. Trimming shortened V by 1 base and J by 8 bases, and 20 bases separated the two germline ends. Germline CDR1 and CDR2: SGHAT and FQNNGV. CDR3 region: CASSLGAQQTRYGYTF. The CDR3 region has the DNA TGTGCCAGCAGCTTAGGAGCACAGCAAACCCGATACGGCTACACCTTC.

A few counts support this clone. This chain joins TRBV15 and TRBJ1-2, with 10 positions matching TRBD1. The length of the CDR3 is 14 residues. Per germline, CDR1 LNHNV and CDR2 YYDKDF (reference sequence). V was clipped by 8 bases and J by 4 bases; unmatched bases: 7. For the CDR3, the DNA is TGTGCCACCGGGACAGGGGCGATCCCCTATGGCTACACCTTC. This gives the protein CATGTGAIPYGYTF.

The rearrangement joins TRBV7-8 to TRBJ1-2; a weak D match, TRBD1 (6 bases). This CDR3 has 16 residues. CDR1 and CDR2 from the germline V gene are SGHVS and FQNEAQ. V lost 5 bases and J 4 bases, leaving 20 bases between the germline ends. DNA of the CDR3: TGTGCCAGCAGCCAGGGGAGTGGGGGGGGTGCCTATGGCTACACCTTC. Translating it yields CASSQGSGGGAYGYTF.

The chain employs TRBV5-1 and TRBJ2-3, with TRBD1 identical over 8 bases. This CDR3 is 15 amino acids long. The V and J ends lost 3 bases and 0 bases, in that order; junction bases with no gene match: 3. Germline V gene data show CDR1 as SGHRS and CDR2 as YFSETQ. The CDR3 reads CASSSGQESTDTQYF. Here the CDR3 DNA reads TGCGCCAGCAGCTCGGGACAGGAAAGCACAGATACGCAGTATTTT.

The chain combines TRBV2 with TRBJ1-1, with 7 bases fitting TRBD1. The CDR3 is 10 amino acids. Germline V gene sequence: CDR1 SNHLY, CDR2 FYNNEI. The junction had 5 bases not matched to a gene; V was cut back by 11 bases and J by 8 bases. The CDR3 nucleotides are TGTGCCCATTGGACAGGAGAAGCTTTCTTT. It encodes CAHWTGEAFF.

The CDR3 sequence is CASSRDREGEAFF. CDR3 DNA: TGTGCCAGCAGCCGGGACAGGGAGGGTGAAGCTTTCTTT. The J gene is TRBJ1-1, the V gene TRBV7-2; the match to TRBD1 covers 9 bases. This CDR3 has 13 residues. Germline V gene lookup returns CDR1 SGHTA and CDR2 FQGNSA. V lost 5 bases, J lost 7 bases, and 5 bases stayed unmatched.

The chain carries TRBV6-1 and TRBJ2-2, with 10 bases aligning to TRBD1. The V gene's germline CDR1 is MNHNS and CDR2 SASEGT. Losses at the gene ends were 8 bases for V and 5 bases for J; bases not matched to a gene: 8. CDR3 length equals 15 residues. The CDR3 region has the DNA TGTGCCAGCGGAACCGGGACAGGGGAGACCGGGGAGCTGTTTTTT. Translation gives CASGTGTGETGELFF.

The chain recombines TRBV2 with TRBJ1-5; D call uncertain. CDR1 is SNHLY, CDR2 FYNNEI, per germline. Trimming took 7 bases from V and 7 from J, leaving 8 bases between them. The CDR3 sequence is 11 residues long. The CDR3 sequence is CASMEHQPQHF. The CDR3 DNA sequence: TGTGCCAGCATGGAGCACCAGCCCCAGCATTTT.

This clone was seen just once. The chain employs TRBV4-2 and TRBJ1-5; D is perhaps TRBD1 (6 bases). Trimming removed 0 bases at V and 3 bases at J, with 9 bases between. Germline V gene sequence: CDR1 LGHNA, CDR2 YNFKEQ. The CDR3 covers 15 residues. The CDR3 spells CASSQEDRYNQPQHF. The CDR3 nucleotides read TGTGCCAGCAGCCAAGAAGACAGGTACAATCAGCCCCAGCATTTT.

The chain recombines TRBV5-4 with TRBJ2-1, with 8 positions matching TRBD2. Germline lookup yields CDR1 SGHNT and CDR2 YYREEE (reference sequence). The CDR3 covers 16 residues. The junction had 15 bases not matched to a gene; V was cut back by 5 bases and J by 8 bases. CDR3 coding DNA: TGTGCCAGCAGTTCCTTCCCCCGGGGGGGCAATTATGAGCAGTTCTTC. Encoded protein: CASSSFPRGGNYEQFF.

V gene TRBV5-1 combines with J gene TRBJ1-5; no reliable D call. Germline V gene lookup returns CDR1 SGHRS and CDR2 YFSETQ. CDR3 size: 13 residues. The germline V and J ends were trimmed by 1 base and 5 bases, with 7 bases remaining between them. CDR3 bases: TGCGCCAGCAGCTTGTCACTGGATCAGCCCCAGCATTTT. Residues: CASSLSLDQPQHF. The full variable domain, with the rest looked up from reference TRBV5-1 and TRBJ1-5, is KAGVTQTPRYLIKTRGQQVTLSCSPISGHRSVSWYQQTPGQGLQFLFEYFSETQRNKGNFPGRFSGRQFSNSRSEMNVSTLELGDSALYLCASSLSLDQPQHFGDGTRLSIL.

The V call is TRBV18, the J call TRBJ2-1, with 9 positions matching TRBD2. CDR1 is KGHSH and CDR2 is LQKENI in the germline V gene. CDR3 length equals 14 residues. V was pared by 6 bases and J by 3 bases, with 3 bases of the junction left unmatched. The CDR3, as DNA: TGTGCCAGCTCCCCTAGCGGGGACTACAATGAGCAGTTCTTC. Amino acid sequence: CASSPSGDYNEQFF. The full variable domain, its missing parts supplied by reference TRBV18 and TRBJ2-1, is NAGVMQNPRHLVRRRGQEARLRCSPMKGHSHVYWYRQLPEEGLKFMVYLQKENIIDESGMPKERFSAEFPKEGPSILRIQQVVRGDSAAYFCASSPSGDYNEQFFGPGTRLTVL.

CDR3 sequence: CASSHTSTGELFF. The CDR3, as DNA: TGTGCCAGCAGCCACACTTCCACCGGGGAGCTGTTTTTT. This chain uses TRBV4-2 with TRBJ2-2, with D unclear. The CDR3 contains 13 residues. V gave up 3 bases and J gave up 4 bases, with 6 bases separating them. Germline CDR1 is LGHNA and CDR2 is YNFKEQ.